This T cell receptor (beta chain) originates from a study of OX40 agonist ivuxolimab in advanced cancers. General study findings and limits: At 0.1 to 3.0 mg/kg, clonal expansion of CD4+ and CD8+ blood T cells had occurred by week 6. With doses of 0.1-3.0 mg/kg, partial responders showed among the lowest clonal expansion.

Assay used: immunoSEQ multiplex PCR; TCRdb lists only in-frame clones, some missing. The data contain 44,000 or so clones, approximately 90% of them seen just once; the ten biggest clones take up 15% to 20%. About this clone: Antigen: not known.

CDR1 is SGDLS and CDR2 is YYNGEE in the germline V gene. The CDR3 sequence is 14 residues long. Trimming took 1 base from V and 9 from J, leaving 14 bases between them. The specimen was CD4+ or CD8+ T cells sorted from blood, collected in a trial of the OX40 agonist ivuxolimab. V and J are TRBV9 and TRBJ2-1; no reliable D call. The sequence derives from an adult with an advanced solid tumor such as melanoma, head and neck, liver or kidney cancer. The chain's CDR3 is CASSVPLGSREQFF. In nucleotides, the CDR3 is TGTGCCAGCAGCGTACCCCTAGGGTCCCGTGAGCAGTTCTTC.